This TCR beta chain was retrieved from a study of beta chain features in type 1 diabetes. Study at large: Taken together, all samples contributed more than 90,000,000 examined sorted cells.

As concerns this clone: Antigen unknown.

This CDR3 contains 16 residues. Germline CDR1 is SGHDT and CDR2 is YYEEEE. Trimming took 4 bases from V and 3 from J; bases not matched to a gene: 5. General study results and limits: Any HLA type influence on TCRB rearrangement was left unresolved here. In all four CD4+ subsets, TCRB CDR3 length was significantly, moderately reduced in type 1 diabetes. Among type 1 diabetes patients, VDJ junctions had fewer insertions and more deletions. Patients' naive, central memory and Treg TCRB repertoires seemed closer to one another than those of healthy donors.

TCRB transcripts that were expressed got sequenced, as all of the isolated RNA had been reverse transcribed. Here immunoSEQ multiplex PCR was the method, and the copy in TCRdb shows in-frame clones only, minus some. The table records about 340,000 clones, about a tenth of them present only once. Sequencing input: central memory CD4+ T cells from blood. The V gene is TRBV5-6, the J gene TRBJ2-4, with 12 bases aligning to TRBD1. This TCR came from a man aged 30 to 39 with type 1 diabetes. This CDR3 reads CASSPGQGAVKNIQYF. The DNA of the CDR3 is TGTGCCAGCAGCCCGGGACAGGGGGCGGTCAAAAACATTCAGTACTTC. Full variable domain (remainder filled in from reference TRBV5-6 and TRBJ2-4): DAGVTQSPTHLIKTRGQQVTLRCSPKSGHDTVSWYQQALGQGPQFIFQYYEEEERQRGNFPDRFSGHQFPNYSSELNVNALLLGDSALYLCASSPGQGAVKNIQYFGAGTRLSVL.